Below, 21 T cell receptor beta chains from the same sample are listed, as sequenced in a study of CD4+ T cells in melanoma. The repertoire was sequenced with immunoSEQ multiplex PCR; TCRdb's copy has only in-frame clones and lacks some. The sample shows some 13,000 clones, about 70% of them seen only once. Sample: cells from a culture (not recorded whether cultured in vitro). The source is a human donor with melanoma.

DNA of the CDR3: TGTGCCAGCAGTCGTTCCTGGGGATACTACGAGCAGTACTTC. Translating gives CASSRSWGYYEQYF. The rearrangement uses TRBV28 and TRBJ2-7; the D is unclear. This CDR3 spans 14 amino acids. Germline assignment: CDR1 MDHEN and CDR2 SYDVKM. The V and J ends lost 5 bases and 3 bases respectively, with 14 bases between them.

The chain has TRBV19 and TRBJ1-6, with D maybe TRBD1 (5 bases). V shed 2 bases and J shed 5 bases, with 16 bases lying between them. This CDR3 has 17 residues. Looked up from germline, CDR1 is LNHDA and CDR2 is SQIVND (reference sequence). The CDR3 nucleotides read TGTGCCAGTAGTATATTAGGGGTCGACGGTGATAATTCACCCCTCCACTTT. This codes for CASSILGVDGDNSPLHF.

This clone was picked up one time. This rearrangement joins TRBV27 to TRBJ2-3; D gene unclear. Trimming stripped 4 bases from V and 4 bases from J, with 6 bases between. The CDR3 loop spans 12 amino acids. Germline V gene sequence: CDR1 MNHEY, CDR2 SMNVEV (reference sequence). The CDR3 sequence is CASSSQADTQYF. DNA of the CDR3: TGTGCCAGCAGTTCCCAAGCAGATACGCAGTATTTT.

The chain recombines TRBV7-3 with TRBJ1-1; D is unclear. Germline lookup yields CDR1 SGHTA and CDR2 FQGTGA. The germline V and J ends were trimmed by 1 base and 8 bases, with 11 bases remaining between them. CDR3 length equals 13 residues. CDR3 DNA: TGTGCCAGCAGCTTAATGATCGGCGGGGAAGCTTTCTTT. This codes for CASSLMIGGEAFF.

This chain uses TRBV11-2 with TRBJ1-1; no firm D call. Germline-derived CDR1 and CDR2 are SGHAT and FQNNGV. This CDR3 region has 13 residues. Trimming left V 5 bases short and J 13 bases short, with 20 bases between. CDR3 in DNA: TGTGCCAGCAGCCCCCGGGAAGGGCTCCGTCATTTCTTT. Translated, it gives CASSPREGLRHFF.

Of note for this clone: Sequence at one end of the junction differs from germline and may be a read error. Written as DNA, the CDR3 is TGCGCCAGCAGCGTGGACAGGGCTAGTGGCTACACCTTC. Protein sequence: CASSVDRASGYTF. The chain carries TRBV6-5 and TRBJ1-2; 8 nucleotides agree with TRBD1. CDR1 and CDR2 (germline): MNHEY, SVGAGI. The CDR3 is 13 residues long.

This clone was detected a few times. The chain has TRBV7-9 and TRBJ2-5; 9 bases map to TRBD2. V lost 3 bases and J lost 3; bases outside the gene matches: 5. This CDR3 contains 15 residues. From germline, CDR1 is SEHNR and CDR2 FQNEAQ (reference sequence). The chain's CDR3 is CASSFYLAGEETQYF. CDR3 nucleotide sequence: TGTGCCAGCAGCTTTTACTTAGCGGGGGAAGAGACCCAGTACTTC. Filled out from reference TRBV7-9 and TRBJ2-5, the complete variable domain reads DTGVSQNPRHKITKRGQNVTFRCDPISEHNRLYWYRQTLGQGPEFLTYFQNEAQLEKSRLLSDRFSAERPKGSFSTLEIQRTEQGDSAMYLCASSFYLAGEETQYFGPGTRLLVL.

This sequence joins TRBV7-2 and TRBJ1-2, with D perhaps matching TRBD1 (6 bases). Trimming stripped 1 base from V and 5 bases from J, with 17 bases between. Germline loops: CDR1 SGHTA, CDR2 FQGNSA. The CDR3 is 16 amino acids. The CDR3 DNA follows: TGTGCCAGCAGCTTAGACCCCCTCAGGGGAAGGTATGGCTACACCTTC. This translates into CASSLDPLRGRYGYTF.

This clone was counted between two and nine times. The rearrangement joins TRBV2 to TRBJ1-3; possibly TRBD1 for D (6 bases). This CDR3 is built from 13 residues. Germline V lookup: CDR1 SNHLY, CDR2 FYNNEI. Trimming pared 6 bases from V and 4 bases from J, leaving 10 bases between. This CDR3 reads CASRLGHGNTIYF. The CDR3 nucleotides are TGTGCCAGCAGACTGGGACACGGAAACACCATATATTTT.

The CDR3 DNA follows: TGTGCCAGCAGCGCCTACAGGGGGCGCGAAGAGACCCAGTACTTC. Its protein is CASSAYRGREETQYF. J is TRBJ2-5 and V is TRBV9; 9 nucleotides line up with TRBD1. The CDR3 has 15 residues. Unmatched junction bases numbered 6, after V lost 3 bases and J lost 3 bases. Germline V gene data show CDR1 as SGDLS and CDR2 as YYNGEE.

Turning to this clone: Germline is not matched at one junction end, which may reflect a read error. The chain links TRBV15 to TRBJ2-1; D unresolved. This CDR3 contains 13 residues. Germline CDR1 and CDR2: LNHNV and YYDKDF (reference sequence). The CDR3 DNA follows: TGTGCCACCAGAAGAGATGGCCTCCGGGAGCAGTTCTTC. It codes for CATRRDGLREQFF.

The genes are TRBV7-6 and TRBJ1-1; TRBD1 agrees at 8 bases. The CDR3 covers 13 residues. Germline V gives CDR1 SGHVS, CDR2 FNYEAQ. V lost 4 bases and J lost 7; bases outside the gene matches: 5. The CDR3, as DNA: TGTGCCAGCAGCTCGGGACAGGCTAATGAAGCTTTCTTT. Translation gives CASSSGQANEAFF.

This chain connects TRBV9 to TRBJ1-3; D remains ambiguous. V lost 2 bases and J 0 bases, leaving 12 bases between the germline ends. This CDR3 is built from 16 residues. The germline gives CDR1 SGDLS, CDR2 YYNGEE. Here the CDR3 DNA reads TGTGCCAGCAGCGTTAGGTTCCGGCTCTCTGGAAACACCATATATTTT. Protein sequence: CASSVRFRLSGNTIYF.

The table lists this clone with a count of one. This chain joins TRBV6-5 and TRBJ2-1; D not resolved. Germline V lookup: CDR1 MNHEY, CDR2 SVGAGI. V gave up 0 bases and J gave up 10 bases, with 7 bases separating them. CDR3 length equals 12 residues. The CDR3 spells CASSYSLGEQFF. In DNA form, the CDR3 reads TGTGCCAGCAGTTACTCGCTCGGGGAGCAGTTCTTC.

The sample holds a few counts of this clone. This sequence joins TRBV5-1 and TRBJ1-2; no clear D. CDR3 length: 15 residues. CDR1 is SGHRS and CDR2 is YFSETQ in the germline V gene. Trimming removed 2 bases from V and 2 bases from J, with 13 bases in between. This chain's CDR3 is CASSLDLSKNYGYTF. CDR3 DNA sequence: TGCGCCAGCAGCTTAGACCTGAGTAAGAACTATGGCTACACCTTC.

The chain recombines TRBV6-6 with TRBJ1-1; D may be TRBD1 (5 bases). Per germline, CDR1 MNHNY and CDR2 SVGAGI (reference sequence). The CDR3 has 12 residues. The V end lost 5 bases, the J end lost 4 bases, and 8 bases lay between the germline ends. CDR3 DNA: TGTGCCAGCAGTCCAGGGTTCACTGAAGCTTTCTTT. This gives the protein CASSPGFTEAFF.

This clone is a singleton in its sample. The chain recombines TRBV5-1 with TRBJ2-3; no clear D gene. Germline-derived CDR1 and CDR2 are SGHRS and YFSETQ. The CDR3 loop spans 14 amino acids. Trimming took off 0 bases at V and 1 base at J, with 6 bases between the two ends. CDR3 coding DNA: TGCGCCAGCAGCTTGGAAGGTGGCACAGATACGCAGTATTTT. This translates into CASSLEGGTDTQYF.

CDR3 nucleotides: TGTGCCAGCAGCCAAGATAGGGCCAGGGGATACGAGCAGTACTTC. Protein product: CASSQDRARGYEQYF. This chain joins TRBV14 and TRBJ2-7; D possibly corresponds to TRBD1 (6 bases). The V gene's germline CDR1 is SGHDN and CDR2 FVKESK. Trimming stripped 0 bases from V and 4 bases from J, with 13 bases between. This CDR3 is 15 amino acids long.

The V gene is TRBV25-1, the J gene TRBJ1-3; no definite D call. CDR3 size: 17 residues. The ends were cut back, 1 base at V and 4 bases at J, with 17 bases in the middle. CDR1 is MGHDK, CDR2 SYGVNS, per germline. CDR3 in DNA: TGTGCCAGCAGTGAATTCGGAGCGGTTGGCAGAGGAAACACCATATATTTT. Encoded protein: CASSEFGAVGRGNTIYF. The variable domain in full, completed from reference TRBV25-1 and TRBJ1-3, reads EADIYQTPRYLVIGTGKKITLECSQTMGHDKMYWYQQDPGMELHLIHYSYGVNSTEKGDLSSESTVSRIRTEHFPLTLESARPSHTSQYLCASSEFGAVGRGNTIYFGEGSWLTVV.

V usage is TRBV27 and J usage is TRBJ2-2; tentatively, D is TRBD2 (6 bases). Trimming stripped 4 bases from V and 6 bases from J, with 15 bases between. The germline gives CDR1 MNHEY, CDR2 SMNVEV (reference sequence). The CDR3 extends over 15 amino acids. DNA of the CDR3: TGTGCCAGCAGTTCAGAGGGGCCGGGGGCCGGGGAGCTGTTTTTT. Its protein product is CASSSEGPGAGELFF.

This clone was recorded a few times. Sequence at one end of the junction differs from germline and may be a read error. The chain joins TRBV5-5 to TRBJ2-2, with a tentative D call TRBD1 (5 bases). The CDR3 extends over 16 amino acids. Germline-derived CDR1 and CDR2 are SGHKS and YYEKEE (reference sequence). The CDR3 nucleotides read TGTGCCAGCAGTTTGGGGTCAGGGACGAACACCGGGGAGCTGTTTTTT. Translated, it gives CASSLGSGTNTGELFF. The whole variable domain, filled in from reference TRBV5-5 and TRBJ2-2, reads DAGVTQSPTHLIKTRGQQVTLRCSPISGHKSVSWYQQVLGQGPQFIFQYYEKEERGRGNFPDRFSARQFPNYSSELNVNALLLGDSALYLCASSLGSGTNTGELFFGEGSRLTVL.